This TCR beta chain was documented in a study of molecular identifiers for immune sequencing clone quantification. Points from the study as a whole: Whereas clones above 20 RNA copies held under 1% of naive-cell molecules, they held over 97% of effector molecules.

The CDR3 is 15 residues long. The germline V gene encodes CDR1 SGHRS and CDR2 YFSETQ. The V end lost 0 bases, the J end lost 2 bases, and 11 bases lay between the germline ends. This clonotype was seen more than once but under ten times. What it binds is unknown. TCRdb re-called the PCR reads through MiXCR, storing one row per CDR3 protein. In the table there are 80,000 to 130,000 distinct CDR3 sequences, roughly 34% of which are singletons. The sequence came from a human donor in good health. Some libraries in this study had Jurkat cell RNA spiked in. The chain employs TRBV5-1 and TRBJ1-2, with D hard to call. The sample taken for sequencing was naive CD8+ T cells from blood, with Jurkat cell RNA spiked in. This sample's subset: FACS-sorted CD8+CD4-CCR7+CD45RA+ naive T cells. The CDR3 DNA is TGCGCCAGCAGCTTGGAAAGAGGCAGCAACTATGGCTACACCTTC. Amino acid sequence: CASSLERGSNYGYTF.